This TCR beta chain was retrieved from a study of blood T cell repertoires in COVID-19. Study-level background: T cells, B-cell-depleted T cells, or PBMCs provided the cDNA or gDNA that served as material.

Authors' analysis steps: The assay estimated nucleated cells by amplifying reference gene primers. Repertoires were generated with immunoSEQ multiplex PCR, while TCRdb's copy carries only in-frame clones and drops some. V, J and clone size are taken as reported in that table, and D and trimming were inferred from the DNA itself. The table has 65,000 to 80,000 clones, more than 75% seen once. Germline-derived CDR1 and CDR2 are SEHNR and FQNEAQ (reference sequence). V shed 3 bases and J 1 base; nucleotides not matched to a gene: 2. The CDR3 totals 15 residues. Sequenced material: peripheral blood. This sequence was found in a human donor in a cohort sampled during active COVID-19. The chain couples TRBV7-9 to TRBJ2-3, with 9 bases that match TRBD1. The CDR3, as DNA: TGTGCCAGCAGCTTGACAGGGGGAGGCACAGATACGCAGTATTTT. It translates to CASSLTGGGTDTQYF. Full variable domain (missing parts from reference TRBV7-9 and TRBJ2-3): DTGVSQNPRHKITKRGQNVTFRCDPISEHNRLYWYRQTLGQGPEFLTYFQNEAQLEKSRLLSDRFSAERPKGSFSTLEIQRTEQGDSAMYLCASSLTGGGTDTQYFGPGTRLTVL.